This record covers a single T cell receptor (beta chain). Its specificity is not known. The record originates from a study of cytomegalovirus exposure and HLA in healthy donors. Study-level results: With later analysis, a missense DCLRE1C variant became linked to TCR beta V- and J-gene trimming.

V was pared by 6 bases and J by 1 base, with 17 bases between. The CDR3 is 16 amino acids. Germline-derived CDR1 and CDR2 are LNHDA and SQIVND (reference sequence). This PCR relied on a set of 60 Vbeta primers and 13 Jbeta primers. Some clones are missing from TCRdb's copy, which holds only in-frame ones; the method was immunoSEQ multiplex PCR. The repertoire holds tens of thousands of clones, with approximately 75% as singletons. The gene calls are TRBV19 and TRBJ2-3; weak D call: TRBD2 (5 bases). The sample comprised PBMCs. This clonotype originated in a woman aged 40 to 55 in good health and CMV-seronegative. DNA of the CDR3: TGTGCCAGTAGCACCAACCTAGCTAGAGGCACAGATACGCAGTATTTT. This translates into CASSTNLARGTDTQYF.